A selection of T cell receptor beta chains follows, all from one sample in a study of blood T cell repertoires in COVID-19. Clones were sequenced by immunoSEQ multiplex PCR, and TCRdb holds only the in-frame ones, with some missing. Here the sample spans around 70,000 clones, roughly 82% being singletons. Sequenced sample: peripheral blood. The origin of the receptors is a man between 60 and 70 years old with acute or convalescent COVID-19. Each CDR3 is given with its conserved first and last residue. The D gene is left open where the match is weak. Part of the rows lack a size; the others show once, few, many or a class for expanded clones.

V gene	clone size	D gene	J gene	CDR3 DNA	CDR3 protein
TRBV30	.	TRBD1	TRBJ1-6	TGTGCCTGGAGCTTCACAGGGGGCACCTATAATTCACCCCTCCACTTT	CAWSFTGGTYNSPLHF
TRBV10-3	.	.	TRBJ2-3	TGTGCCACCGGGGTTAGCACAGATACGCAGTATTTT	CATGVSTDTQYF
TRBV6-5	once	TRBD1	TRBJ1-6	TGTGCCAGCAGTACCGGGACAGGGCTAAATTCACCCCTCCACTTT	CASSTGTGLNSPLHF
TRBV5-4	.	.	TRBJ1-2	TGTGCCAGCAGCTTGGCAGGGGACTATGGCTACACCTTC	CASSLAGDYGYTF
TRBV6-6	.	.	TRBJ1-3	TGTGCCAGCAGGGTACAGGGTTCTGGAAACACCATATATTTT	CASRVQGSGNTIYF
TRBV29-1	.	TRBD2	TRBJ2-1	TGCAGCGCTTTCCTCGGCGGGGGGGGCAATGAGCAGTTCTTC	CSAFLGGGGNEQFF
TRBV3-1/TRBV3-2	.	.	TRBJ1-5	TGTGCCAGCAGCCCCCGAGTAAATCAGCCCCAGCATTTT	CASSPRVNQPQHF
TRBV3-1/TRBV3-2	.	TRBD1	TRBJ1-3	TGTGCCAGCAGCCGCACACAGGGGGCGGCTGGAAACACCATATATTTT	CASSRTQGAAGNTIYF
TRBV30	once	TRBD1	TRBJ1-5	TGTGCCTGGAGTCGACAGGGGATCCGGGATCAGCCCCAGCATTTT	CAWSRQGIRDQPQHF
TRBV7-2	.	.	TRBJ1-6	TGTGCCAGCAGCTACAGCTCCTATAATTCACCCCTCCACTTT	CASSYSSYNSPLHF
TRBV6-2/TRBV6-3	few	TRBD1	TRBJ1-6	TGTGCCAGCAGTCCCACCGGGACAGGGGGTCTCACCCTCCACTTT	CASSPTGTGGLTLHF
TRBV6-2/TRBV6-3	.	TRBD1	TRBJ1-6	TGTGCCAGCAGTTACTGGGACAGGGTACGTAATTCACCCCTCCACTTT	CASSYWDRVRNSPLHF
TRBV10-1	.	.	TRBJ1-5	TGCGCCAGCAGTGACACGACGACAGGCCTTTTTTTT	CASSDTTTGLFF
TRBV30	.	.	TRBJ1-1	TGTGCCTGGAGTGTAATCCGCCCATTTCTGGGGACTGACACTGAAGCTTTCTTT	CAWSVIRPFLGTDTEAFF
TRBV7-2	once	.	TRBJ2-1	TGTGCCAGCAGCCCCGGGACGGGGGAGAATGAGCAGTTCTTC	CASSPGTGENEQFF
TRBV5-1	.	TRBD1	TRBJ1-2	TGCGCCAGCAGCACCGGACAGGAATTAGCTAACTATGGCTACACCTTC	CASSTGQELANYGYTF
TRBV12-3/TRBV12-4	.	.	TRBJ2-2	TGTGCCAGCAGCCCTACTGCCGGGGAGCTGTTTTTT	CASSPTAGELFF
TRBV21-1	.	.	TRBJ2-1	TGTGCCAGCAGCAAAATCGCGAGCGGGGGAATCCCCTTCAAAGAGCAGTTCTTC	CASSKIASGGIPFKEQFF
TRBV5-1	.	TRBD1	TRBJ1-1	TGCGCCAGCAGCACAGGACAGGGGGCCGTTTACACTGAAGCTTTCTTT	CASSTGQGAVYTEAFF
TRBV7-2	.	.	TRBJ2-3	TGTGCCAGCAGCCCACCCTCCGGACTCCGCATCACAGATACGCAGTATTTT	CASSPPSGLRITDTQYF
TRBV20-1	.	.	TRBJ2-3	TGCAGTGCTAGACAGGGTAATGAGAAGTATTTT	CSARQGNEKYF
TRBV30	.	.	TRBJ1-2	TGTGGGAGGATAATGTCTGATGGCTACACCTTC	CGRIMSDGYTF
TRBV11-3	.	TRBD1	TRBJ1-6	TGTGCCAGCAGCTCCGGCGGACAGGGAAATTCACCCCTCCACTTT	CASSSGGQGNSPLHF
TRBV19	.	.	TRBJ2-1	TGTGCCAGTAGTATCGAGGGAGCCGAGCAGTTCTTC	CASSIEGAEQFF
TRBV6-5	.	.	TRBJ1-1	TGTGCCACCGAGGCCACACAGATCCGAGGGATAACTTTCTTT	CATEATQIRGITFF
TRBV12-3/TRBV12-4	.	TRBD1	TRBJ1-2	TGTGCCAGCAGTTACGGGACAGTATATGGCTACACCTTC	CASSYGTVYGYTF
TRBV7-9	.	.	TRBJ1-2	TGTGCCAGCAGCTTAGAGGGGGAACGGGGCTATGGCTACACCTTC	CASSLEGERGYGYTF
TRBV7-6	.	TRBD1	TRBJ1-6	TGTGCCAGCAGCTTGGTAGCAGGGGGTAATTCACCCCTCCACTTT	CASSLVAGGNSPLHF
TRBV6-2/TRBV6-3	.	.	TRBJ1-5	TGTGCCAGCAGTTATATGCCGGGCAGGGGCAATCAGCCCCAGCATTTT	CASSYMPGRGNQPQHF
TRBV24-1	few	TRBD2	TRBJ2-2	TGTGCCACCAGTGATTTCCCCTCGGGGGGGAGCACCGGGGAGCTGTTTTTT	CATSDFPSGGSTGELFF
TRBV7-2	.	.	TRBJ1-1	TGTGCCAGCAGCTTGACAGTCACTGAAGCTTTCTTT	CASSLTVTEAFF
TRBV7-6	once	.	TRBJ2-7	TGTGCCAGCAGCTTAGTTGAGGGCAACGAGCAGTACTTC	CASSLVEGNEQYF
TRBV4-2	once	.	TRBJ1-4	TGTGCCAGCAGCCTGATCAACCCGGGGTTTAATGAAAAACTGTTTTTT	CASSLINPGFNEKLFF
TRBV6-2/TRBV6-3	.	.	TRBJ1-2	TGTGCCAGCAGTTACCTCTATGGCTACACCTTC	CASSYLYGYTF
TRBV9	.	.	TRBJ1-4	TGTGCCAGCAGCCTATCCCAGGGGAATGAAAAACTGTTTTTT	CASSLSQGNEKLFF
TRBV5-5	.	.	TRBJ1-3	TGTGCCAGCAGCTACGAGGGAAGAAGTACTGGAAACACCATATATTTT	CASSYEGRSTGNTIYF
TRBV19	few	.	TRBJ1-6	TGTGCCAGTAAGGACACAGCCGATTCACCCCTCCACTTT	CASKDTADSPLHF
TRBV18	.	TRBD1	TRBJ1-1	TGTGCCAGCTCACCCCGGGGGACAGGGAACACTGAAGCTTTCTTT	CASSPRGTGNTEAFF
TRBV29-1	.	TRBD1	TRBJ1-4	TGCAGCGTTGGACAGGGGAATGAAAAACTGTTTTTT	CSVGQGNEKLFF
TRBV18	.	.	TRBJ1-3	TGTGCCAGCTCACCACCTGCGGGGCGAATCTCTGGAAACACCATATATTTT	CASSPPAGRISGNTIYF
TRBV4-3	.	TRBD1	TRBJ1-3	TGCGCCAGCAGCCAAGGGACAGGGCCTTCCCTCCCCATATATTTT	CASSQGTGPSLPIYF
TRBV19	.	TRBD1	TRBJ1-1	TGTGCCAGTAGTCCAGGAGGGACAGTAAACACTGAAGCTTTCTTT	CASSPGGTVNTEAFF
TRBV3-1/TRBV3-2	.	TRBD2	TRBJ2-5	TGTGCCAGCAGCCAAGCATCTGGACTAGTTCGGGAGACCCAGTACTTC	CASSQASGLVRETQYF
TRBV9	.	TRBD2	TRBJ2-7	TGTGCCAGCAACTTAGCGGGGGGACCCTACGAGCAGTACTTC	CASNLAGGPYEQYF
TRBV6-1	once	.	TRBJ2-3	TGTGCCAGCAGTGACAGGGTCCCAGATACGCAGTATTTT	CASSDRVPDTQYF
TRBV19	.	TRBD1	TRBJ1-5	TGTGCCAGTAGTAGGGACAGGGAGGGGCCCCAGCATTTT	CASSRDREGPQHF